Below are 32 T cell receptor beta chains sequenced from a single sample in a study of blood T cell repertoires in COVID-19. TCRdb's table, derived via immunoSEQ multiplex PCR, lists solely in-frame clones and lacks some. Seen here are some 130,000 clones, approximately 77% observed once, and the top ten hold about a fifth. The sample taken for sequencing was peripheral blood. Every receptor here comes from an elderly man with acute or convalescent COVID-19.

The V gene is TRBV6-5, the J gene TRBJ2-7; TRBD1 matches 10 bases. Germline V CDR1 and CDR2: MNHEY, SVGAGI. The length of the CDR3 is 15 residues. Trimming took 0 bases from V and 4 from J; bases not matched to a gene: 3. The CDR3 DNA reads as TGTGCCAGCAGTTACTCCTGGACAGGGGGGTACGAGCAGTACTTC. It translates to CASSYSWTGGYEQYF.

The CDR3: CASRFGPGQDSSPLHF. The DNA of the CDR3 is TGTGCCAGCAGGTTCGGCCCGGGACAAGACTCTTCACCCCTCCACTTT. The rearrangement uses TRBV7-8 and TRBJ1-6, with D perhaps TRBD1 (6 bases). The germline gives CDR1 SGHVS, CDR2 FQNEAQ. The CDR3 length is 16 residues. Trimming removed 6 bases from V and 9 bases from J, with 21 bases in between.

The V and J genes are TRBV2 and TRBJ2-1, with 12 bases matching TRBD2. V dropped 11 bases and J dropped 5; count of bases not matched to a gene: 10. CDR1 and CDR2 (germline): SNHLY, FYNNEI. The CDR3 extends over 15 amino acids. DNA for the CDR3: TGTGCCGGAGCTAAGCGGACTAGCGGGAACAATGAGCAGTTCTTC. It codes for CAGAKRTSGNNEQFF.

The V gene is TRBV5-1, the J gene TRBJ2-3; a weak D match, TRBD1 (6 bases). Germline V gene sequence: CDR1 SGHRS, CDR2 YFSETQ. Trimming removed 5 bases from V and 2 bases from J, with 15 bases in between. The length of the CDR3 is 15 residues. CDR3 residues: CASRGLGATTDTQYF. CDR3 DNA sequence: TGCGCCAGCAGGGGGTTGGGGGCGACCACAGATACGCAGTATTTT.

V usage is TRBV5-4 and J usage is TRBJ2-7; 10 bases agree with TRBD1. Germline lookup yields CDR1 SGHNT and CDR2 YYREEE (reference sequence). The CDR3 length is 16 residues. V lost 0 bases and J lost 3; bases outside the gene matches: 6. The CDR3 is CASSLAGTGDDYEQYF. As DNA, the CDR3 is TGTGCCAGCAGCTTGGCCGGGACAGGGGACGACTACGAGCAGTACTTC.

V gene TRBV7-9 combines with J gene TRBJ1-3; the D gene is possibly TRBD1 (5 bases). The CDR3 runs 14 residues. The V gene lost 5 bases and the J gene lost 4 bases, with 12 bases spanning the gap. Germline CDR1 is SEHNR and CDR2 is FQNEAQ (reference sequence). CDR3 sequence reads: CASSPQGPGNTIYF. Here the CDR3 DNA reads TGTGCCAGCAGCCCCCAGGGTCCGGGAAACACCATATATTTT.

The chain uses TRBV11-3 and TRBJ2-4; 9 bases agree with TRBD1. The CDR3 is made up of 19 amino acids. Trimming at V came to 4 bases and at J to 1 base, leaving 14 bases not matched to a gene. Germline lookup yields CDR1 SGHNT and CDR2 YENEEA. CDR3: CASSWKDRGGIWAKNIQYF. DNA of the CDR3: TGTGCCAGCAGCTGGAAGGACAGGGGAGGGATCTGGGCCAAAAACATTCAGTACTTC.

This clone was observed a few times. The V and J genes are TRBV19 and TRBJ1-1; D unclear. Looked up from germline, CDR1 is LNHDA and CDR2 is SQIVND (reference sequence). The CDR3 spans 14 residues. Trimming took off 5 bases at V and 6 bases at J, with 16 bases between the two ends. CDR3 sequence (DNA): TGTGCCAGTAGTCCCACCGTCGTTTCGGCTGAAGCTTTCTTT. This codes for CASSPTVVSAEAFF.

The rearrangement links TRBV2 to TRBJ1-1; possibly TRBD1 for D (6 bases). The V and J ends lost 1 base and 5 bases respectively, with 8 bases between them. Looked up from germline, CDR1 is SNHLY and CDR2 is FYNNEI. This CDR3 is built from 13 residues. The CDR3 is CASSEVQGTEAFF. The CDR3, as DNA: TGTGCCAGCAGTGAAGTACAGGGAACTGAAGCTTTCTTT.

The rearrangement uses TRBV10-3 and TRBJ2-3; tentative D call: TRBD2 (7 bases). This CDR3 is 11 amino acids long. Germline lookup yields CDR1 ENHRY and CDR2 SYGVKD. V lost 11 bases and J 4 bases, leaving 10 bases between the germline ends. CDR3 loop: CAVGGADTQYF. CDR3 sequence (DNA): TGTGCCGTAGGGGGGGCAGATACGCAGTATTTT.

V and J are TRBV9 and TRBJ1-4; TRBD1 is a possible D gene (5 bases). Germline-derived CDR1 and CDR2 are SGDLS and YYNGEE. Trimming removed 3 bases at V and 9 bases at J, with 15 bases between. This CDR3 region has 14 residues. CDR3 in amino acids: CASSEDTSTQKLFF. CDR3 DNA: TGTGCCAGCAGCGAGGACACCTCGACCCAAAAACTGTTTTTT. Drawing the rest from reference TRBV9 and TRBJ1-4, the complete variable domain is DSGVTQTPKHLITATGQRVTLRCSPRSGDLSVYWYQQSLDQGLQFLIQYYNGEERAKGNILERFSAQQFPDLHSELNLSSLELGDSALYFCASSEDTSTQKLFFGSGTQLSVL.

The rearrangement uses TRBV12-3 or TRBV12-4 and TRBJ1-1; D ambiguous. V shed 2 bases and J shed 7 bases, with 11 bases lying between them. The CDR3 totals 13 residues. The CDR3 region has the DNA TGTGCCAGCAGTTTATTTATTAGTATTGAAGCTTTCTTT. Protein sequence: CASSLFISIEAFF.

The chain combines TRBV30 with TRBJ2-1, with a tentative D call TRBD2 (5 bases). Germline values: CDR1 GTSNPN, CDR2 SVGIG (reference sequence). V dropped 2 bases and J dropped 0 bases, with 8 bases sitting between them. The length of the CDR3 is 14 residues. In DNA form, the CDR3 reads TGTGCCTGGAGTAGAGGGCTCTCCTACAATGAGCAGTTCTTC. It translates to CAWSRGLSYNEQFF.

V usage is TRBV7-6 and J usage is TRBJ2-7; 7 bases line up with TRBD1. This CDR3 comprises 16 residues. CDR1 SGHVS and CDR2 FNYEAQ come from the germline V gene. J was trimmed by 2 bases and V by 5 bases; bases with no gene match: 12. The CDR3 DNA sequence: TGTGCCAGCAGCCCTCATGCGGCAGGGGGTCCCTACGAGCAGTACTTC. Protein sequence: CASSPHAAGGPYEQYF.

The chain couples TRBV6-2 or TRBV6-3 to TRBJ1-5; 7 bases match TRBD1. The germline V gene has CDR1 MNHEY and CDR2 SVGEGT. The CDR3 runs to 16 residues. The V segment lost 0 bases and the J segment 5 bases; nucleotides outside the gene matches: 7. The CDR3 reads CASSYSRAGGYQPQHF. CDR3 sequence (DNA): TGTGCCAGCAGTTACTCGAGGGCAGGGGGGTATCAGCCCCAGCATTTT.

CDR3 residues: CASSSAGGLIDTQYF. In DNA, the CDR3 is TGCGCCAGCTCCTCAGCGGGGGGGCTTATAGATACGCAGTATTTT. The chain links TRBV4-1 to TRBJ2-3; 10 positions match TRBD2. The CDR3 is 15 residues long. The germline CDR1 and CDR2 sequences are MGHRA and YSYEKL. V trimming: 8 bases; J trimming: 5 bases; junction bases outside the gene matches: 10.

This chain connects TRBV3-1 (or the pseudogene TRBV3-2) to TRBJ1-2; 8 bases map to TRBD1. V dropped 0 bases and J dropped 5; count of bases not matched to a gene: 11. Germline CDR1 LGHDT, CDR2 YNNKEL (reference sequence). The CDR3 runs 17 residues. CDR3 nucleotides: TGTGCCAGCAGCCAAGAATTGCGTACGACAGGGGATTATGGCTACACCTTC. It is translated as CASSQELRTTGDYGYTF.

The sample holds a few counts of this clone. The CDR3 DNA reads TGTGCCTGCGTGCTGGAGTCCTACAATGAGCAGTTCTTC. This sequence encodes CACVLESYNEQFF. The chain combines TRBV30 with TRBJ2-1; no reliable D call. The CDR3 loop spans 13 amino acids. CDR1 and CDR2 (germline): GTSNPN, SVGIG (reference sequence). Trimming left V 6 bases short and J 1 base short, with 10 bases between.

This clone has only one observation. The chain is built from TRBV5-1 and TRBJ2-2; a weak D match, TRBD1 (5 bases). CDR3 size: 14 residues. The germline CDR1 and CDR2 sequences are SGHRS and YFSETQ. Trimming took off 4 bases at V and 5 bases at J, with 12 bases between the two ends. As DNA, the CDR3 is TGCGCCAGCAGCGATACAGGTTCAACCGGGGAGCTGTTTTTT. Its protein is CASSDTGSTGELFF.

The CDR3 protein is CASSRGTGWVNEQFF. The CDR3 nucleotides are TGTGCCAGCAGCCGCGGGACAGGGTGGGTCAATGAGCAGTTCTTC. The genes are TRBV11-2 and TRBJ2-1, with 9 bases matching TRBD1. The CDR3 totals 15 residues. V lost 5 bases, J lost 6 bases, and 8 bases stayed unmatched. CDR1 and CDR2 (germline): SGHAT, FQNNGV. The full variable domain, rest sourced from reference TRBV11-2 and TRBJ2-1, is EAGVAQSPRYKIIEKRQSVAFWCNPISGHATLYWYQQILGQGPKLLIQFQNNGVVDDSQLPKDRFSAERLKGVDSTLKIQPAKLEDSAVYLCASSRGTGWVNEQFFGPGTRLTVL.

This clone was recorded once. The V call is TRBV19, the J call TRBJ1-5; 7 nucleotides align to TRBD1. The germline V gene encodes CDR1 LNHDA and CDR2 SQIVND (reference sequence). After removal of 3 bases from V and 2 bases from J, the junction contained 4 bases not matched to a gene. The CDR3 has 15 residues. CDR3 in amino acids: CASSIDRERNQPQHF. The CDR3 coding sequence is TGTGCCAGTAGTATTGACAGGGAGCGCAATCAGCCCCAGCATTTT.

DNA of the CDR3: TGTGCCAGCAGTGACTCGGCGGGGGGGCCCTACAATGAGCAGTTCTTC. Translated, it gives CASSDSAGGPYNEQFF. The V gene is TRBV6-4, the J gene TRBJ2-1; 9 nucleotides match TRBD2. The ends lost 0 bases at V and 2 bases at J; junction bases unmatched: 2. The CDR3 contains 16 residues. Germline V gene sequence: CDR1 MRHNA, CDR2 SNTAGT.

CDR3 sequence reads: CASSLLGQGDYNEQFF. The CDR3 coding sequence is TGTGCCAGCAGCTTGTTAGGACAGGGAGACTACAATGAGCAGTTCTTC. The rearrangement links TRBV5-6 to TRBJ2-1, with TRBD1 matching 8 bases. Germline V gives CDR1 SGHDT, CDR2 YYEEEE. V shed 1 base and J 3 bases; nucleotides not matched to a gene: 6. This CDR3 comprises 16 residues. Supplemented by reference TRBV5-6 and TRBJ2-1, the full variable domain reads DAGVTQSPTHLIKTRGQQVTLRCSPKSGHDTVSWYQQALGQGPQFIFQYYEEEERQRGNFPDRFSGHQFPNYSSELNVNALLLGDSALYLCASSLLGQGDYNEQFFGPGTRLTVL.

This chain uses TRBV30 with TRBJ1-5, with D perhaps matching TRBD1 (6 bases). Germline V gene lookup returns CDR1 GTSNPN and CDR2 SVGIG (reference sequence). The CDR3 covers 14 residues. V shed 0 bases and J shed 8 bases, with 14 bases lying between them. This CDR3 reads CAWSVGRGMEPQHF. CDR3 coding DNA: TGTGCCTGGAGTGTAGGCAGGGGAATGGAGCCCCAGCATTTT.

The chain employs TRBV4-1 and TRBJ2-7; tentatively, D is TRBD1 (6 bases). The CDR3 totals 15 residues. The V gene lost 1 base and the J gene lost 7 bases, with 17 bases spanning the gap. CDR1 MGHRA and CDR2 YSYEKL come from the germline V gene. Written as DNA, the CDR3 is TGCGCCAGCAGCCAAGTTCTGGGGGCAACGGGTGAGCAGTACTTC. It specifies CASSQVLGATGEQYF.

The chain carries TRBV7-8 and TRBJ2-1, with D possibly TRBD1 on 7 matching bases. The CDR3 consists of 16 residues. Trimming took off 3 bases at V and 5 bases at J, with 17 bases between the two ends. Per the germline V gene, CDR1 is SGHVS and CDR2 is FQNEAQ. The CDR3 sequence is CASSLFWQGGNNEQFF. CDR3 sequence (DNA): TGTGCCAGCAGCTTGTTTTGGCAGGGGGGCAACAATGAGCAGTTCTTC.

The chain combines TRBV21-1 with TRBJ1-2; the DNA was not used to check the table's D call, TRBD1. TRBV21-1 is flagged as a pseudogene. This CDR3 region has 16 residues. CDR3 region: CASGACDTQWGYGYTF. The CDR3 region has the DNA TGTGCCAGCGGGGCGTGCGATACCCAATGGGGCTATGGCTACACCTTC.

J is TRBJ2-7 and V is TRBV5-6; 7 bases fit TRBD1. V was pared by 4 bases and J by 3 bases, with 7 bases of the junction left unmatched. The V gene's germline CDR1 is SGHDT and CDR2 YYEEEE. The CDR3 runs to 14 residues. In DNA, the CDR3 is TGTGCCAGCAGCCTGACAGGGAGAGGCTACGAGCAGTACTTC. It yields the protein CASSLTGRGYEQYF.

This clone showed up just a few times. The V call is TRBV7-9, the J call TRBJ2-7, with a weak D call TRBD1 (6 bases). The CDR3 contains 14 residues. The V gene's germline CDR1 is SEHNR and CDR2 FQNEAQ (reference sequence). Trimming took 5 bases from V and 6 from J, leaving 17 bases between them. CDR3 DNA sequence: TGTGCCAGCAGCGGCGTGGCAGGGGATTCCGAGCAGTACTTC. This codes for CASSGVAGDSEQYF.

V usage is TRBV9 and J usage is TRBJ2-2; 8 nucleotides line up with TRBD2. Trimming cost V 3 bases and J 6 bases; bases outside gene matches: 10. Germline CDR1 is SGDLS and CDR2 is YYNGEE. The CDR3 spans 16 residues. The CDR3 coding sequence is TGTGCCAGCAGCGCCCGGGGGGGCGTTAACGCCGGGGAGCTGTTTTTT. Protein sequence: CASSARGGVNAGELFF.

This clone was counted many times. Other DNA sequences in the same sample also yield this CDR3. This rearrangement joins TRBV19 to TRBJ1-6; 7 bases match TRBD1. The CDR3 loop spans 15 amino acids. V gave up 5 bases and J gave up 4 bases; unmatched junction bases: 5. The germline V gene encodes CDR1 LNHDA and CDR2 SQIVND (reference sequence). The chain's CDR3 is CASSPGTVYNSPLHF. Here the CDR3 DNA reads TGTGCCAGTAGTCCAGGGACAGTTTATAATTCACCCCTCCACTTT.

The chain employs TRBV7-3 and TRBJ2-1, with 9 bases fitting TRBD2. Germline V gene lookup returns CDR1 SGHTA and CDR2 FQGTGA. This CDR3 contains 16 residues. V dropped 1 base and J dropped 4; count of bases not matched to a gene: 5. CDR3 DNA sequence: TGTGCCAGCAGCTTAAGTGTTAGCGGGGGATACAATGAGCAGTTCTTC. Translation: CASSLSVSGGYNEQFF.